The present T cell receptor beta chain was sequenced within a study of T cell responses to AZD1222 COVID-19 vaccine. Study outcomes and limitations: No day 14 peak samples; only post-peak repertoires were characterized. Unmutated variant regions are reportedly targeted by nearly half of spike-specific TCRs. Mostly white British, mostly female donors; authors suggested clonal diversity may be underestimated. Recipients of AZD1222 seropositive at baseline numbered only 5 or 6.

Produced via immunoSEQ multiplex PCR; TCRdb's table is partial and in-frame only. Of around 140,000 clones in the sample, roughly 92% were seen once. Concerning this clone itself: The antigen is undetermined.

The CDR3 contains 14 residues. Germline assignment: CDR1 LNHDA and CDR2 SQIVND (reference sequence). The V end lost 2 bases, the J end lost 7 bases, and 14 bases lay between the germline ends. The TCR comes from an adult in good health. The chain employs TRBV19 and TRBJ1-2; TRBD1 might be the D (6 bases). Sequenced here: peripheral blood, sampled on day 0 of AZD1222 vaccination. CDR3 amino acids: CASSIRGRLTGYTF. CDR3 DNA sequence: TGTGCCAGTAGTATAAGGGGGAGATTGACTGGCTACACCTTC.